The 9 T cell receptor beta chains below all came from one sample that was sequenced in a study of cytomegalovirus exposure and HLA in healthy donors. The PCR contained 60 Vbeta and 13 Jbeta primers. Data came from immunoSEQ multiplex PCR; TCRdb stores just in-frame clones and leaves some out. The table has some 200,000 clones, 80% seen once. Sequenced: PBMCs. The receptors derive from a man aged 35 to 55 in good health and CMV-seropositive.

The V gene is TRBV28, the J gene TRBJ1-2; D might be TRBD1 (5 bases). Germline CDR1 is MDHEN and CDR2 is SYDVKM. V lost 4 bases to trimming and J lost 9 bases, with 9 bases between them. CDR3 size: 11 residues. CDR3 in amino acids: CASSSQGSYTF. The CDR3 nucleotides read TGTGCCAGCAGTTCCCAGGGCAGCTACACCTTC.

This clone was seen once. This rearrangement joins TRBV4-1 to TRBJ2-7; D is perhaps TRBD1 (5 bases). The CDR3 has 14 residues. V gave up 0 bases and J gave up 2 bases, with 8 bases separating them. Germline V lookup: CDR1 MGHRA, CDR2 YSYEKL. The CDR3 bases are TGCGCCAGCAGCCAAGATCAGGGTCCCTACGAGCAGTACTTC. Residues: CASSQDQGPYEQYF.

This clone was seen once. The rearrangement uses TRBV20-1 and TRBJ1-1, with D perhaps matching TRBD1 (6 bases). Germline-derived CDR1 and CDR2 are DFQATT and SNEGSKA (reference sequence). V gave up 0 bases and J gave up 11 bases, with 10 bases separating them. The CDR3 totals 11 residues. The CDR3 sequence: CSAREDRFAFF. The CDR3 coding sequence is TGCAGTGCTAGAGAAGACAGGTTCGCTTTCTTT.

The genes are TRBV28 and TRBJ1-1, with 10 bases lining up with TRBD1. V was pared by 7 bases and J by 1 base, with 6 bases of the junction left unmatched. This CDR3 contains 15 residues. From germline, CDR1 is MDHEN and CDR2 SYDVKM. CDR3 bases: TGTGCCAGCATAGGGACAGGGGCAAGGAACACTGAAGCTTTCTTT. This gives the protein CASIGTGARNTEAFF.

The chain links TRBV6-5 to TRBJ2-1, with 9 nucleotides matching TRBD1. The germline CDR1 and CDR2 sequences are MNHEY and SVGAGI. V lost 2 bases, J lost 5 bases, and 4 bases stayed unmatched. The CDR3 runs 15 residues. The CDR3 DNA is TGTGCCAGCAGTTACAACAGGGGGCGAGACAATGAGCAGTTCTTC. It is translated as CASSYNRGRDNEQFF.

This clone was found a few times. The V and J genes are TRBV4-3 and TRBJ2-7; a weak D match, TRBD1 (5 bases). Germline CDR1 reads LGHNA; CDR2 reads YSLEER. CDR3 length equals 14 residues. Trimming shortened V by 1 base and J by 1 base, and 8 bases separated the two germline ends. The DNA for the CDR3 is TGCGCCAGCAGCCAAGCCGACAGTTCCTACGAGCAGTACTTC. Its protein is CASSQADSSYEQYF.

The rearrangement uses TRBV9 and TRBJ1-3; D gene ambiguous. Germline V CDR1 and CDR2: SGDLS, YYNGEE. The ends were cut back, 2 bases at V and 0 bases at J, with 6 bases in the middle. The CDR3 extends over 14 amino acids. CDR3: CASSVSHSGNTIYF. The CDR3 region has the DNA TGTGCCAGCAGCGTTTCCCACTCTGGAAACACCATATATTTT.

V is TRBV27 and J is TRBJ2-7; 7 positions agree with TRBD1. Germline CDR1 and CDR2: MNHEY and SMNVEV (reference sequence). The trim removed 6 bases at V and 0 bases at J, leaving 8 bases unmatched. CDR3 length: 15 amino acids. The CDR3, as DNA: TGTGCCAGCAGGCCGCTCGGACAGGCCTCCTACGAGCAGTACTTC. Translating it yields CASRPLGQASYEQYF.

This rearrangement joins TRBV5-4 to TRBJ2-7, with 9 bases aligning to TRBD1. There are 18 residues in the CDR3. Germline V CDR1 and CDR2: SGHNT, YYREEE (reference sequence). V shed 0 bases, J shed 1 base, and the junction held 11 bases outside the gene matches. The DNA for the CDR3 is TGTGCCAGCAGCTTGGGAATTGGGAGGACAGGGGTTTCCTACGAGCAGTACTTC. Translated: CASSLGIGRTGVSYEQYF.